A single sample is the source of the 32 T cell receptor beta chains below, sequenced in a study of regulatory T cells in long-lasting Graves disease. Time point indicated: newly diagnosed GD, antithyroid drugs for less than 3 months. The TCR library was prepared using RNA isolated from PBMCs. Construction of TCR beta libraries relied on iRepertoire HTBI primers and on Arm-PCR targeting CDR3 regions. TCRdb re-called the multiplex PCR reads with MiXCR, one entry per CDR3 protein. The sample records 550,000 to 700,000 distinct CDR3 sequences, 15% to 20% being singletons. Another study also made use of these data, one on T cells in Graves' hyperthyroidism and ophthalmopathy.

The starting material was peripheral blood mononuclear cells (PBMCs), obtained at new diagnosis, from a patient treated with antithyroid drugs. All receptors come from a man aged 18 to 35 with Graves disease.

This clonotype was picked up a small number of times. V usage is TRBV9 and J usage is TRBJ2-3; perhaps TRBD1 as D (6 bases). V lost 3 bases and J lost 0, with 8 bases in between. Germline loops: CDR1 SGDLS, CDR2 YYNGEE. This CDR3 spans 14 amino acids. CDR3 protein: CASSAQGSTDTQYF. CDR3 bases: TGTGCCAGCAGCGCTCAGGGGAGCACAGATACGCAGTATTTT.

On this clonotype: A read error may be the cause here, since a much bigger clone is one base away. The chain uses TRBV10-3 and TRBJ2-7; 8 bases fit TRBD1. This CDR3 is built from 14 residues. Germline lookup yields CDR1 ENHRY and CDR2 SYGVKD. V dropped 7 bases and J dropped 5; count of bases not matched to a gene: 10. The CDR3 sequence: CAITRTGQTHEQYF. The CDR3 region has the DNA TGTGCCATCACGCGGACAGGGCAGACCCACGAGCAGTACTTC.

This clonotype was counted ten times or more. The chain employs TRBV7-3 and TRBJ2-5; 9 bases match TRBD1. From germline, CDR1 is SGHTA and CDR2 FQGTGA. Losses at the gene ends were 0 bases for V and 4 bases for J; bases not matched to a gene: 3. This CDR3 spans 15 amino acids. The DNA of the CDR3 is TGTGCCAGCAGCTTAACGGGGGGACAGGGAGAGACCCAGTACTTC. Amino acid sequence: CASSLTGGQGETQYF.

This chain joins TRBV30 and TRBJ2-5; D uncertain. This CDR3 spans 13 amino acids. Germline V gene sequence: CDR1 GTSNPN, CDR2 SVGIG (reference sequence). V was shortened by 1 base and J by 7 bases, with 13 bases between the two germline ends. In DNA form, the CDR3 reads TGTGCCTGGAGTGCATCCCGTCTGAGGACCCAGTACTTC. It specifies CAWSASRLRTQYF.

This clonotype was seen more than once but under ten times. The V gene is TRBV28, the J gene TRBJ2-7; D might be TRBD2 (6 bases). V lost 3 bases and J 4 bases, leaving 10 bases between the germline ends. Germline CDR1 and CDR2: MDHEN and SYDVKM. CDR3 length equals 13 residues. The CDR3 loop is CASSFGSWYEQYF. CDR3 coding DNA: TGTGCCAGCAGTTTCGGGAGTTGGTACGAGCAGTACTTC. The full variable domain, with the rest looked up from reference TRBV28 and TRBJ2-7, is DVKVTQSSRYLVKRTGEKVFLECVQDMDHENMFWYRQDPGLGLRLIYFSYDVKMKEKGDIPEGYSVSREKKERFSLILESASTNQTSMYLCASSFGSWYEQYFGPGTRLTVT.

There are many counts of this clonotype. The chain has TRBV12-3 or TRBV12-4 and TRBJ1-1; a weak D match, TRBD1 (6 bases). This CDR3 region has 14 residues. Trimming shortened V by 8 bases and J by 4 bases, and 17 bases separated the two germline ends. The CDR3 nucleotides are TGTGCCAGCGCCCCGACAGGCGGTGGCACTGAAGCTTTCTTT. Encoded protein: CASAPTGGGTEAFF.

The chain recombines TRBV12-3 or TRBV12-4 with TRBJ2-5; TRBD1 matches 10 bases. Germline trimming cut 5 bases from V and 5 bases from J; bases unmatched to any gene: 11. This CDR3 contains 16 residues. CDR3 residues: CASSLNPGTGDETQYF. In nucleotides, the CDR3 is TGTGCCAGCAGTCTTAACCCCGGGACAGGGGATGAGACCCAGTACTTC.

This clonotype has only a few counts. The V call is TRBV14, the J call TRBJ2-7, with D perhaps matching TRBD1 or TRBD2 (5 bases each). V lost 4 bases, J lost 6 bases, and 13 bases lay in between. CDR1 and CDR2 (germline): SGHDN, FVKESK. The CDR3 length is 13 residues. The CDR3 region is CASSPFRDAEQYF. The CDR3, as DNA: TGTGCCAGCAGCCCTTTCCGGGACGCCGAGCAGTACTTC.

This clonotype was found many times. The V call is TRBV6-9, the J call TRBJ1-1; TRBD1 might be the D (6 bases). Trimming pared 3 bases from V and 4 bases from J, leaving 12 bases between. This CDR3 is built from 14 residues. Germline-derived CDR1 and CDR2 are MNHGY and SVAAGI. The CDR3 loop is CASSYGQSGTEAFF. In nucleotides, the CDR3 is TGTGCCAGCAGTTACGGACAGTCGGGCACTGAAGCTTTCTTT.

At least ten counts were recorded for this clonotype. The chain is built from TRBV27 and TRBJ1-1; tentatively, D is TRBD1 (6 bases). The CDR3 runs 13 residues. Trimming took 3 bases from V and 4 from J, leaving 9 bases between them. The V gene's germline CDR1 is MNHEY and CDR2 SMNVEV (reference sequence). This CDR3 reads CASSFGGLTEAFF. For the CDR3, the DNA is TGTGCCAGCAGTTTTGGGGGGCTCACTGAAGCTTTCTTT.

This clonotype was counted ten times or more. The V and J genes are TRBV6-2 or TRBV6-3 and TRBJ2-2, with TRBD2 matching 14 bases. Germline V gives CDR1 MNHEY, CDR2 SVGEGT. The length of the CDR3 is 19 residues. Trimming took 5 bases from V and 5 from J; bases not matched to a gene: 13. In DNA form, the CDR3 reads TGTGCCAGCAGTGCCGGGACTAGCGGGAGATTGGGGGAGACCGGGGAGCTGTTTTTT. Translation gives CASSAGTSGRLGETGELFF.

In its sample, this clonotype was seen many times. This sequence joins TRBV12-3 or TRBV12-4 and TRBJ2-3, with D possibly TRBD2 on 5 matching bases. The CDR3 has 14 residues. V shed 6 bases and J shed 6 bases, with 16 bases lying between them. CDR3 in DNA: TGTGCCAGCAGCTACGCGGAGGCCGCGGATACGCAGTATTTT. Residues: CASSYAEAADTQYF.

The rearrangement uses TRBV6-5 and TRBJ1-1; D perhaps matches TRBD1 (6 bases). V lost 2 bases to trimming and J lost 4 bases, with 8 bases between them. The V gene's germline CDR1 is MNHEY and CDR2 SVGAGI. This CDR3 spans 13 amino acids. The CDR3 protein is CASSYRGATEAFF. In nucleotides, the CDR3 is TGTGCCAGCAGTTACCGGGGGGCCACTGAAGCTTTCTTT.

This clonotype was seen a handful of times. The chain recombines TRBV12-3 or TRBV12-4 with TRBJ1-1; 8 nucleotides agree with TRBD1. After removal of 5 bases from V and 0 bases from J, the junction contained 2 bases not matched to a gene. This CDR3 is 14 amino acids long. As DNA, the CDR3 is TGTGCCAGCAGTCGACAGGGGTTGAACACTGAAGCTTTCTTT. This encodes CASSRQGLNTEAFF.

V is TRBV4-1 and J is TRBJ1-2, with TRBD1 matching 12 bases. The germline CDR1 and CDR2 sequences are MGHRA and YSYEKL. V was pared by 4 bases and J by 4 bases, with 13 bases of the junction left unmatched. The CDR3 is made up of 18 amino acids. DNA of the CDR3: TGCGCCAGCAGCCGATCGGCCGGGACAGGGGGCGCATCCTATGGCTACACCTTC. This sequence encodes CASSRSAGTGGASYGYTF.

V and J are TRBV25-1 and TRBJ2-7; 9 positions match TRBD1. Germline V gene data show CDR1 as MGHDK and CDR2 as SYGVNS. The CDR3 is made up of 14 amino acids. With 7 bases clipped from V and 4 bases from J, the junction kept 8 bases outside the gene matches. The CDR3 is CASTAGQGLYEQYF. As DNA, the CDR3 is TGTGCCAGCACAGCAGGACAGGGGCTGTACGAGCAGTACTTC.

About this clonotype itself: A read error may be the cause here, since a much bigger clone is one base away. The chain links TRBV5-1 to TRBJ1-1, with D possibly TRBD1 on 5 matching bases. The length of the CDR3 is 16 residues. Germline values: CDR1 SGHRS, CDR2 YFSETQ. CDR3 loop: CASSLVGLQENTEAFF. The CDR3 DNA follows: TGTGCCAGCAGCTTAGTTGGCTTACAGGAAAACACTGAAGCTTTCTTT.

Comments on this clonotype: A single base separates this from a much larger clone, so it may be a read error. V is TRBV28 and J is TRBJ2-1; tentatively, D is TRBD1 (6 bases). V lost 4 bases and J lost 10, with 20 bases in between. The CDR3 runs to 15 residues. CDR1 and CDR2 from the germline V gene are MDHEN and SYDVKM. The CDR3: CASSYGTPSSYEQFF. CDR3 DNA sequence: TGTGCCAGCAGTTACGGGACACCGAGCTCCTACGAGCAGTTCTTC.

This clonotype was seen only a few times. The chain employs TRBV5-1 and TRBJ2-5; the D gene could be TRBD1 or TRBD2 (5 bases each). This CDR3 contains 15 residues. V shed 0 bases and J shed 5 bases, with 14 bases lying between them. Germline V gene lookup returns CDR1 SGHRS and CDR2 YFSETQ. The CDR3 sequence: CASSLGDRPGETQYF. DNA for the CDR3: TGCGCCAGCAGCTTGGGGGACCGCCCTGGGGAGACCCAGTACTTC.

This chain connects TRBV20-1 to TRBJ1-4; weak D call: TRBD1 (5 bases). The V and J ends lost 4 bases and 0 bases respectively, with 9 bases between them. Germline V gives CDR1 DFQATT, CDR2 SNEGSKA (reference sequence). CDR3 length equals 14 residues. CDR3 DNA: TGCAGTGCTAACAAGGGGACAACTAATGAAAAACTGTTTTTT. Its protein is CSANKGTTNEKLFF.

This clonotype has a count of ten or more. This chain connects TRBV6-9 to TRBJ1-1, with D maybe TRBD1 (5 bases). Germline assignment: CDR1 MNHGY and CDR2 SVAAGI. Trimming removed 3 bases from V and 4 bases from J, with 15 bases in between. The CDR3 consists of 15 residues. Here the CDR3 reads CASSYSGHGGTEAFF. CDR3 nucleotides: TGTGCCAGCAGTTACAGCGGGCACGGGGGCACTGAAGCTTTCTTT.

This clonotype has ten or more counts. The chain has TRBV5-1 and TRBJ2-1; a possible D gene is TRBD2 (6 bases). Germline V gene lookup returns CDR1 SGHRS and CDR2 YFSETQ. CDR3 size: 19 residues. V was cut by 3 bases and J by 6 bases, with 28 bases left in between. The CDR3 is CASSSEGGAKDGSPNEQFF. CDR3 DNA sequence: TGCGCCAGCAGCTCCGAAGGAGGGGCCAAGGACGGGAGTCCCAATGAGCAGTTCTTC.

A note on this clonotype: A read error is possible here, since a much larger clone lies one base away. This likely comes from a read error, as the CDR3 has no conserved phenylalanine or tryptophan at its end. The chain combines TRBV2 with TRBJ2-1, with D possibly being TRBD1 or TRBD2 (5 bases each). The CDR3 has 12 amino acids. V was shortened by 3 bases and J by 7 bases, with 7 bases between the two germline ends. CDR1 is SNHLY, CDR2 FYNNEI, per germline. The CDR3 region is CASSEWGNEQFL. DNA for the CDR3: TGTGCCAGCAGTGAGTGGGGGAATGAGCAGTTCCTC.

This clonotype was counted at least ten times. This chain joins TRBV11-2 and TRBJ2-1; TRBD1 matches 7 bases. The germline CDR1 and CDR2 sequences are SGHAT and FQNNGV. The CDR3 is 14 amino acids. V lost 5 bases and J lost 5; bases outside the gene matches: 6. The CDR3 DNA reads TGTGCCAGCAGCACTACGGACAGGAACAATGAGCAGTTCTTC. Residues: CASSTTDRNNEQFF.

The DNA for the CDR3 is TGTGCCAGCAGTCACCGGGACTACTACAATGAGCAGTTCTTC. Encoded protein: CASSHRDYYNEQFF. V and J are TRBV27 and TRBJ2-1; TRBD2 aligns across 7 bases. This CDR3 has 14 amino acids. The germline V gene has CDR1 MNHEY and CDR2 SMNVEV (reference sequence). Unmatched junction bases numbered 4, after V lost 5 bases and J lost 3 bases.

This clonotype showed up just a few times. The chain carries TRBV12-3 or TRBV12-4 and TRBJ1-1, with TRBD1 as a possible D gene (6 bases). The CDR3 contains 14 residues. The V and J ends lost 4 bases and 1 base respectively, with 10 bases between them. The CDR3 DNA sequence: TGTGCCAGCAGTTCTGCAGGGGCGAACACTGAAGCTTTCTTT. Amino acids: CASSSAGANTEAFF.

In its sample, this clonotype was seen many times. The rearrangement joins TRBV2 to TRBJ2-1; D unresolved. V shed 1 base and J shed 9 bases, with 7 bases lying between them. Germline V gives CDR1 SNHLY, CDR2 FYNNEI. This CDR3 is 12 amino acids long. CDR3 loop: CASSEGVSEQFF. The CDR3 coding sequence is TGTGCCAGCAGTGAAGGGGTCAGTGAGCAGTTCTTC.

In the case of this clonotype: A single base separates this from a much larger clone, so it may be a read error. V and J are TRBV4-1 and TRBJ2-7; 8 bases align to TRBD1. This CDR3 comprises 16 residues. V shed 2 bases, J shed 4 bases, and the junction held 10 bases outside the gene matches. Germline CDR1 is MGHRA and CDR2 is YSYEKL. As DNA, the CDR3 is TGCGCCAGCAGCCAACTCCGCGGGACAGGATCTTACGAGCAGTACTTC. Translated: CASSQLRGTGSYEQYF.

This clonotype came up a few times. The chain couples TRBV27 to TRBJ2-3, with a possible D match to TRBD2 (5 bases). V lost 3 bases and J lost 4, with 14 bases in between. Germline assignment: CDR1 MNHEY and CDR2 SMNVEV (reference sequence). This CDR3 spans 15 amino acids. Here the CDR3 reads CASSFSGSRPDTQYF. The CDR3 nucleotides are TGTGCCAGCAGTTTCAGTGGGAGTCGCCCAGATACGCAGTATTTT.

The sample holds many counts of this clonotype. The V call is TRBV27, the J call TRBJ2-3; D possibly uses TRBD1 or TRBD2 (5 bases each). V was trimmed by 6 bases and J by 2 bases, leaving 15 bases between them. Germline V gene lookup returns CDR1 MNHEY and CDR2 SMNVEV (reference sequence). The CDR3 is 15 amino acids. CDR3 region: CASSQRVGATDTQYF. DNA for the CDR3: TGTGCCAGCAGCCAAAGGGTCGGGGCCACAGATACGCAGTATTTT.

The genes are TRBV6-2 or TRBV6-3 and TRBJ2-1; 8 bases map to TRBD2. Germline loops: CDR1 MNHEY, CDR2 SVGEGT. V shed 0 bases, J shed 5 bases, and the junction held 3 bases outside the gene matches. CDR3 length: 15 residues. The CDR3 reads CASSYSTSAHNEQFF. As DNA, the CDR3 is TGTGCCAGCAGTTACTCGACTAGCGCACACAATGAGCAGTTCTTC.

The gene calls are TRBV29-1 and TRBJ1-4, with D possibly TRBD1 on 5 matching bases. The CDR3 spans 11 residues. Germline V lookup: CDR1 SQVTM, CDR2 ANQGSEA. V dropped 3 bases and J dropped 7 bases, with 6 bases sitting between them. The CDR3 loop reads CSVEQGEKLFF. The CDR3 DNA reads as TGCAGCGTTGAGCAGGGTGAAAAACTGTTTTTT.